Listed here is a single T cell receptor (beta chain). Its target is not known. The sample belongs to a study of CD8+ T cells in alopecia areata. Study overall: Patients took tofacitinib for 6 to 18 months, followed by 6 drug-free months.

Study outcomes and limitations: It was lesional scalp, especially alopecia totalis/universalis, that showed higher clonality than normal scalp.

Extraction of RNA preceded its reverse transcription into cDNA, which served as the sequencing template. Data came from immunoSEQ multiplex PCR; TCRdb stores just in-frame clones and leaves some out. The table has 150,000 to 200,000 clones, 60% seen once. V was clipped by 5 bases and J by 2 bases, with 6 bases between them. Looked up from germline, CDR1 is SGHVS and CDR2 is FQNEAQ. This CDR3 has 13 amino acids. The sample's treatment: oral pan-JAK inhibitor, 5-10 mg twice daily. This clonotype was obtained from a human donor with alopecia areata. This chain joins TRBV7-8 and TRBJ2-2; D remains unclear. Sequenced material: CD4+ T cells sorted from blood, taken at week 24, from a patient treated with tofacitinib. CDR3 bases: TGTGCCAGCAGCCTCAAAAACACCGGGGAGCTGTTTTTT. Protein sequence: CASSLKNTGELFF. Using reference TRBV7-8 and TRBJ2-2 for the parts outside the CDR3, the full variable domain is GAGVSQSPRYKVAKRGQDVALRCDPISGHVSLFWYQQALGQGPEFLTYFQNEAQLDKSGLPSDRFFAERPEGSVSTLKIQRTQQEDSAVYLCASSLKNTGELFFGEGSRLTVL.